What follows is one T cell receptor beta chain and its context. Trimming stripped 3 bases from V and 4 bases from J, with 16 bases between. There are 15 residues in the CDR3. Per the germline V gene, CDR1 is SGHVS and CDR2 is FQNEAQ. This entry comes from a study of identical twins. One entry per CDR3 protein results from TCRdb running MiXCR on the 5' RACE reads. The sample gives approximately 190,000 distinct CDR3 sequences, approximately 15% of which show up once; about 38% is in the top ten. These data also featured in a second study, about T cells expressing NK-cell markers.

V gene TRBV7-8 combines with J gene TRBJ2-7; TRBD2 is a possible D gene (5 bases). The clonotype was recovered from a woman younger than 35 in good health. Input material: CD8+ T cells sorted from blood. In DNA, the CDR3 is TGTGCCAGCAGCTTGGTTGAGAGCGGCACTTACGAGCAGTACTTC. Translation: CASSLVESGTYEQYF. Full variable domain (missing parts from reference TRBV7-8 and TRBJ2-7): GAGVSQSPRYKVAKRGQDVALRCDPISGHVSLFWYQQALGQGPEFLTYFQNEAQLDKSGLPSDRFFAERPEGSVSTLKIQRTQQEDSAVYLCASSLVESGTYEQYFGPGTRLTVT.